This T cell receptor (beta chain) originates from a study of cytomegalovirus exposure and HLA in healthy donors. General study findings and limits: It was approximately 150 TCR beta chains that were listed as cytomegalovirus-associated.

13 Jbeta primers and 60 Vbeta primers were used for the PCR. Using immunoSEQ multiplex PCR, the repertoire was profiled, and TCRdb retains in-frame clones only, with some absent. The top ten hold about 0.26% of the sample, which has roughly 180,000 clones, approximately 81% seen once. A note on this clone: Its target is not known.

Trimming stripped 5 bases from V and 2 bases from J, with 12 bases between. This CDR3 has 15 residues. Germline V CDR1 and CDR2: SGHNT, YENEEA. This rearrangement joins TRBV11-3 to TRBJ2-2, with D maybe TRBD1 (6 bases). This clonotype was obtained from a boy between 5 and 17 years old in good health and CMV-seronegative. Sequences were obtained from PBMCs. Here the CDR3 reads CASSVGALNTGELFF. The CDR3, as DNA: TGTGCCAGCAGCGTGGGGGCCCTCAACACCGGGGAGCTGTTTTTT.